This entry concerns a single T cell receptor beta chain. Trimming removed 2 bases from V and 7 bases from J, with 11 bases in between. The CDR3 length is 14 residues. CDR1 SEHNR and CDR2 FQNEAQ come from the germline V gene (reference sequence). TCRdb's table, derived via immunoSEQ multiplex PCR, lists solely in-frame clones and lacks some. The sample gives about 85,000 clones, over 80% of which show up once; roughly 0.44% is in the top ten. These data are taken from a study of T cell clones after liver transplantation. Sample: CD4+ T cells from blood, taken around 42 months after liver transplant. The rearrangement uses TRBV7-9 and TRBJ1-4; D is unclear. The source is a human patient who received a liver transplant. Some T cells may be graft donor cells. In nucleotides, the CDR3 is TGTGCCAGCAGCTTATCCGGCCTCGGTGAAAAACTGTTTTTT. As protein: CASSLSGLGEKLFF. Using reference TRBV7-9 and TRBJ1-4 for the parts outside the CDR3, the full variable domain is DTGVSQNPRHKITKRGQNVTFRCDPISEHNRLYWYRQTLGQGPEFLTYFQNEAQLEKSRLLSDRFSAERPKGSFSTLEIQRTEQGDSAMYLCASSLSGLGEKLFFGSGTQLSVL.